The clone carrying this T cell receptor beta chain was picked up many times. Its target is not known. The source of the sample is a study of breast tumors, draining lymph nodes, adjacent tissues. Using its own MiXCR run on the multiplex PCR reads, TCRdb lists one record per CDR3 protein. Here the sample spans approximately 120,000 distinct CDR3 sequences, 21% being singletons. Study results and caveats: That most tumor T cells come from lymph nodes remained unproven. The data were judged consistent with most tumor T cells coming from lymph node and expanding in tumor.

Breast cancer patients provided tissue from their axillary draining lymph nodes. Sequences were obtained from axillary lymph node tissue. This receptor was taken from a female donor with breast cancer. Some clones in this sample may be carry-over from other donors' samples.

CDR3 DNA: TGTGCCAGCTCACCGTCCCAACGAGCTGATACGCAGTATTTT. Encoded protein: CASSPSQRADTQYF. The genes are TRBV18 and TRBJ2-3; D unresolved. Germline CDR1 and CDR2: KGHSH and LQKENI. There are 14 residues in the CDR3. V was pared by 3 bases and J by 6 bases, with 13 bases between. Complete variable domain (other parts from reference TRBV18 and TRBJ2-3): NAGVMQNPRHLVRRRGQEARLRCSPMKGHSHVYWYRQLPEEGLKFMVYLQKENIIDESGMPKERFSAEFPKEGPSILRIQQVVRGDSAAYFCASSPSQRADTQYFGPGTRLTVL.